The 26 T cell receptor beta chains in this list originate from one sample, sequenced in a study of OX40 agonist ivuxolimab in advanced cancers. Using immunoSEQ multiplex PCR, the repertoire was profiled, and TCRdb retains in-frame clones only, with some absent. The data show 81,000 or so clones, with 75% to 95% seen just once and about 7.6% held by the top ten. Material: CD4+ or CD8+ T cells sorted from blood, obtained in a trial of the OX40 agonist ivuxolimab. The source of these receptors is an adult with an advanced solid tumor such as melanoma, head and neck, liver or kidney cancer.

The genes are TRBV7-9 and TRBJ2-1; no reliable D call. Germline values: CDR1 SEHNR, CDR2 FQNEAQ (reference sequence). The CDR3 consists of 14 residues. Deletions cut 3 bases from V and 0 bases from J, with 6 bases between. This CDR3 is CASSLLSSYNEQFF. In DNA form, the CDR3 reads TGTGCCAGCAGCTTGCTTAGCTCCTACAATGAGCAGTTCTTC.

This clone was seen once. Written as DNA, the CDR3 is TGTGCCAGCAGCTCGGGACAGGTACCACCTATCGGCTATGGCTACACCTTC. Its translation is CASSSGQVPPIGYGYTF. The chain links TRBV13 to TRBJ1-2, with TRBD1 matching over 8 bases. J lost 4 bases, V lost 4 bases, and 14 bases had no gene match. The CDR3 length is 17 residues. Germline values: CDR1 PRHDT, CDR2 FYEKMQ (reference sequence).

CDR3 nucleotide sequence: TGTGCCAGCAGTTCCCTTGAGGGGGACACTGAAGCTTTCTTT. This gives the protein CASSSLEGDTEAFF. V is TRBV6-6 and J is TRBJ1-1, with D tentatively TRBD1 (6 bases). Germline values: CDR1 MNHNY, CDR2 SVGAGI (reference sequence). This CDR3 has 14 residues. V was cut by 4 bases and J by 3 bases, with 12 bases left in between.

This chain uses TRBV5-1 with TRBJ2-5; unclear D gene. The CDR3 is 13 residues long. Germline V gives CDR1 SGHRS, CDR2 YFSETQ. V lost 1 base and J lost 4, with 8 bases in between. CDR3 DNA sequence: TGCGCCAGCAGCTTGCAAGTTCCAGAGACCCAGTACTTC. Translating it yields CASSLQVPETQYF.

This clone has only a few counts. The chain combines TRBV28 with TRBJ1-2; TRBD1 agrees at 7 bases. This CDR3 comprises 15 residues. V dropped 5 bases and J dropped 3; count of bases not matched to a gene: 9. Germline CDR1 reads MDHEN; CDR2 reads SYDVKM. The CDR3 here is CASSLNRGMDYGYTF. The CDR3 DNA is TGTGCCAGCAGTCTTAACAGGGGAATGGACTATGGCTACACCTTC.

The CDR3 coding sequence is TGTGCCAGCAGTCCCCCGGCGGGGGGGTGGAATCAGCCCCAGCATTTT. Translating gives CASSPPAGGWNQPQHF. The chain employs TRBV28 and TRBJ1-5; possibly TRBD1 for D (5 bases). The CDR3 consists of 16 residues. Germline V gene lookup returns CDR1 MDHEN and CDR2 SYDVKM. Deletions cut 5 bases from V and 4 bases from J, with 18 bases between.

This clone was counted a few times. The J gene is TRBJ2-3, the V gene TRBV29-1; D could derive from TRBD1 or TRBD2 (6 bases each). V gave up 0 bases and J gave up 3 bases, with 13 bases separating them. The CDR3 extends over 15 amino acids. Germline CDR1 and CDR2: SQVTM and ANQGSEA. The CDR3 is CSVEDRGQGTDTQYF. In DNA, the CDR3 is TGCAGCGTTGAAGATCGGGGGCAGGGGACAGATACGCAGTATTTT.

J is TRBJ2-3 and V is TRBV5-1, with 7 bases identical to TRBD2. Germline CDR1 reads SGHRS; CDR2 reads YFSETQ. V shed 1 base and J 0 bases; nucleotides not matched to a gene: 5. The CDR3 covers 16 residues. DNA for the CDR3: TGCGCCAGCAGCTTGAGGGCTAGCGGTAGCACAGATACGCAGTATTTT. Protein: CASSLRASGSTDTQYF.

This chain links TRBV9 with TRBJ1-2, with TRBD1 identical over 9 bases. The CDR3 extends over 15 amino acids. CDR1 is SGDLS and CDR2 is YYNGEE in the germline V gene. Trimming cost V 3 bases and J 2 bases; bases outside gene matches: 5. The CDR3 region is CASSASGTGNYGYTF. The CDR3 region has the DNA TGTGCCAGCAGCGCATCCGGGACAGGGAACTATGGCTACACCTTC.

This chain connects TRBV6-6 to TRBJ1-3; D gene unclear. CDR1 and CDR2 (germline): MNHNY, SVGAGI (reference sequence). Trimming took off 2 bases at V and 4 bases at J, with 9 bases between the two ends. There are 14 residues in the CDR3. The CDR3 DNA sequence: TGTGCCAGCAGTTACGGAGGGTCCGGAAACACCATATATTTT. Its protein is CASSYGGSGNTIYF.

The CDR3 region is CASSQDWASGRTGELFF. The CDR3 DNA sequence: TGCGCCAGCAGCCAAGATTGGGCTAGCGGTCGCACCGGGGAGCTGTTTTTT. V and J are TRBV4-1 and TRBJ2-2, with 7 bases fitting TRBD2. Germline loops: CDR1 MGHRA, CDR2 YSYEKL. The V and J ends lost 0 bases and 4 bases, in that order; junction bases with no gene match: 8. The CDR3 has 17 amino acids.

The rearrangement uses TRBV16 and TRBJ2-7, with D possibly TRBD1 on 6 matching bases. V lost 0 bases to trimming and J lost 5 bases, with 8 bases between them. CDR1 KGHSY and CDR2 FQNENV come from the germline V gene. The CDR3 totals 13 residues. This chain's CDR3 is CASSQSRGNEQYV. DNA of the CDR3: TGTGCCAGCAGCCAATCCAGGGGAAACGAGCAGTACGTC.

V gene TRBV30 combines with J gene TRBJ2-1; 7 bases align to TRBD2. CDR3 length equals 11 residues. CDR1 and CDR2 (germline): GTSNPN, SVGIG (reference sequence). The trim removed 5 bases at V and 7 bases at J, leaving 2 bases unmatched. The CDR3 protein is CAWGGGNEQFF. CDR3 nucleotides: TGTGCCTGGGGGGGAGGGAATGAGCAGTTCTTC. Full variable domain (missing parts from reference TRBV30 and TRBJ2-1): SQTIHQWPATLVQPVGSPLSLECTVEGTSNPNLYWYRQAAGRGLQLLFYSVGIGQISSEVPQNLSASRPQDRQFILSSKKLLLSDSGFYLCAWGGGNEQFFGPGTRLTVL.

This chain uses TRBV29-1 with TRBJ2-1; 8 bases fit TRBD1. This CDR3 is built from 16 residues. V lost 1 base to trimming and J lost 5 bases; unmatched junction nucleotides: 10. Germline values: CDR1 SQVTM, CDR2 ANQGSEA. CDR3 in DNA: TGCAGCGTTGAAGTTGGCGGACAGGGAGGAGACAATGAGCAGTTCTTC. It specifies CSVEVGGQGGDNEQFF.

This sequence joins TRBV4-3 and TRBJ2-1; the D is unclear. This CDR3 region has 14 residues. Germline V gene data show CDR1 as LGHNA and CDR2 as YSLEER. V lost 4 bases and J lost 10, with 17 bases in between. For the CDR3, the DNA is TGCGCCAGCAGCCCTTCCTGGACGTCGTTAGAGCAGTTCTTC. It encodes CASSPSWTSLEQFF.

The chain links TRBV28 to TRBJ1-5; the D is unclear. V was shortened by 8 bases and J by 4 bases, with 15 bases between the two germline ends. The CDR3 spans 14 residues. CDR1 is MDHEN and CDR2 is SYDVKM in the germline V gene. This CDR3 reads CASSLRGLNQPQHF. The DNA of the CDR3 is TGTGCCAGCTCCCTGCGAGGATTGAATCAGCCCCAGCATTTT.

The gene calls are TRBV30 and TRBJ2-3; weak D call: TRBD2 (5 bases). CDR1 and CDR2 (germline): GTSNPN, SVGIG (reference sequence). This CDR3 has 13 residues. V lost 5 bases and J 0 bases, leaving 9 bases between the germline ends. The chain's CDR3 is CAWEGFSTDTQYF. In DNA, the CDR3 is TGTGCCTGGGAGGGTTTTAGCACAGATACGCAGTATTTT.

V and J are TRBV6-5 and TRBJ1-2; D is ambiguous. With 0 bases removed from V and 4 bases from J, the gap between germline ends came to 12 bases. The V gene's germline CDR1 is MNHEY and CDR2 SVGAGI. The CDR3 has 15 amino acids. CDR3 sequence (DNA): TGTGCCAGCAGTTACTCGGAGGGTTCGGGCTATGGCTACACCTTC. Translated, it gives CASSYSEGSGYGYTF.

The rearrangement links TRBV29-1 to TRBJ1-4, with D uncertain. Trimming pared 6 bases from V and 8 bases from J, leaving 10 bases between. This CDR3 region has 11 residues. Germline V gene lookup returns CDR1 SQVTM and CDR2 ANQGSEA. The CDR3 nucleotides are TGCAGCGTCGTGGACGGGGAAAAACTGTTTTTT. It encodes CSVVDGEKLFF.

The rearrangement links TRBV27 to TRBJ2-2; no firm D call. The CDR3 consists of 12 residues. Trimming left V 6 bases short and J 7 bases short, with 9 bases between. Germline assignment: CDR1 MNHEY and CDR2 SMNVEV (reference sequence). The CDR3 is CASSLPGGELFF. The CDR3 DNA reads TGTGCCAGCAGCCTGCCCGGCGGGGAGCTGTTTTTT.

This chain joins TRBV28 and TRBJ2-2, with TRBD2 identical over 10 bases. The CDR3 contains 17 residues. With V trimmed by 4 bases and J by 2 bases, 7 bases remained unmatched. CDR1 is MDHEN, CDR2 SYDVKM, per germline. Here the CDR3 reads CASSSSLAGANTGELFF. Written as DNA, the CDR3 is TGTGCCAGCAGTTCCTCTCTAGCGGGAGCTAACACCGGGGAGCTGTTTTTT.

The rearrangement uses TRBV30 and TRBJ1-5, with D tentatively TRBD1 (6 bases). V shed 1 base and J shed 7 bases, with 11 bases lying between them. CDR1 and CDR2 from the germline V gene are GTSNPN and SVGIG (reference sequence). The CDR3 has 13 residues. As DNA, the CDR3 is TGTGCCTGGAGTGGGGGGGGCCGGCAGCCCCAGCATTTT. It encodes CAWSGGGRQPQHF.

This clone was counted once. The J gene is TRBJ2-3, the V gene TRBV7-9, with 10 bases matching TRBD2. CDR3 length equals 19 residues. Germline V gene sequence: CDR1 SEHNR, CDR2 FQNEAQ (reference sequence). Trimming took 4 bases from V and 2 from J; bases not matched to a gene: 15. CDR3 in DNA: TGTGCCAGCAGCTCACCGTCTAGCGGGAGTAATGGGAACACAGATACGCAGTATTTT. Encoded protein: CASSSPSSGSNGNTDTQYF. The full variable domain, rest sourced from reference TRBV7-9 and TRBJ2-3, is DTGVSQNPRHKITKRGQNVTFRCDPISEHNRLYWYRQTLGQGPEFLTYFQNEAQLEKSRLLSDRFSAERPKGSFSTLEIQRTEQGDSAMYLCASSSPSSGSNGNTDTQYFGPGTRLTVL.

The chain is built from TRBV6-9 and TRBJ2-7, with D possibly being TRBD1 (6 bases). V gave up 5 bases and J gave up 6 bases, with 14 bases separating them. CDR1 and CDR2 from the germline V gene are MNHGY and SVAAGI. This CDR3 has 13 amino acids. The CDR3 region has the DNA TGTGCCAGCAGTGCACAGGGTCCCGGCGAGCAGTACTTC. This codes for CASSAQGPGEQYF.

The chain recombines TRBV15 with TRBJ2-1; D gene ambiguous. CDR1 and CDR2 from the germline V gene are LNHNV and YYDKDF (reference sequence). The CDR3 is made up of 14 amino acids. The V and J ends lost 3 bases and 6 bases respectively, with 12 bases between them. In DNA form, the CDR3 reads TGTGCCACCAGCAGCGGTTGGGATGTCAATGAGCAGTTCTTC. It specifies CATSSGWDVNEQFF.

V gene TRBV30 combines with J gene TRBJ2-1; perhaps TRBD2 as D (5 bases). The CDR3 has 14 residues. Looked up from germline, CDR1 is GTSNPN and CDR2 is SVGIG (reference sequence). V was cut by 0 bases and J by 4 bases, with 10 bases left in between. DNA of the CDR3: TGTGCCTGGAGTGTGGGGAGATTTTACAATGAGCAGTTCTTC. Translation gives CAWSVGRFYNEQFF.